These T cell receptor beta chains were read from a single sample in a study of monozygotic twins with inflammatory bowel disease. Reprocessing the 5' RACE reads, TCRdb reports a single entry for every CDR3 protein and omits DNA. The table lists approximately 400,000 distinct CDR3 sequences. What was sequenced was blood. These receptor sequences come from a human donor with ulcerative colitis or Crohn's disease, or a healthy co-twin of an affected twin (not recorded which). CDR3s include the opening cysteine and the closing phenylalanine or tryptophan.

>TRBV30|TRBJ2-1
CAWSEWSGGHNEQFF
>TRBV5-5|TRBJ2-3
CASSEGTGGVFGTQYF
>TRBV28|TRBJ2-1
CASSRNLIEQFF
>TRBV5-1|TRBJ1-5
CASSLGQGAGQPQHF
>TRBV9|TRBJ2-3
CASSVGGPNTDTQYF
>TRBV12-3/TRBV12-4|TRBJ1-1
CASSTGAGRLNTEAFF
>TRBV24-1|TRBJ2-3
CATSDYFDSSKDTQYF
>TRBV28|TRBJ2-3
CASSLTTSTDTQYF
>TRBV10-1|TRBJ1-4
CARMETATNEKLFF
>TRBV7-2|TRBJ1-1
CASSFQQGLSTEAFF
>TRBV12-3/TRBV12-4|TRBJ1-1
CASSLRRSRDSNTEAFF
>TRBV7-3|TRBJ2-1
CASSYGVAGYNEQFF
>TRBV7-6|TRBJ2-5
CASSPRRGETQYF
>TRBV7-8|TRBJ2-4
CASSFTSGMKNIQYF